This TCR beta chain derives from a study of T cell responses to AZD1222 COVID-19 vaccine. V lost 5 bases, J lost 1 base, and 12 bases lay in between. Germline CDR1 is GTSNPN and CDR2 is SVGIG (reference sequence). The CDR3 has 15 residues. Study-level findings and limits: Targeting of unmutated variant regions was reportedly seen in nearly half of spike-specific TCRs.

TCRdb's table, derived via immunoSEQ multiplex PCR, lists solely in-frame clones and lacks some. The table records more than 95,000 clones, 85% to 95% of them present only once. This clone was counted a single time. Its matching antigen is unknown. The sample in question was peripheral blood, obtained on day 0 of AZD1222 vaccination. This sequence joins TRBV30 and TRBJ2-6; D is ambiguous. This TCR derives from an adult in good health. The CDR3 DNA reads TGTGCCTGGCATAATCGCTTATCTGGGGCCAACGTCCTGACTTTC. This gives the protein CAWHNRLSGANVLTF.